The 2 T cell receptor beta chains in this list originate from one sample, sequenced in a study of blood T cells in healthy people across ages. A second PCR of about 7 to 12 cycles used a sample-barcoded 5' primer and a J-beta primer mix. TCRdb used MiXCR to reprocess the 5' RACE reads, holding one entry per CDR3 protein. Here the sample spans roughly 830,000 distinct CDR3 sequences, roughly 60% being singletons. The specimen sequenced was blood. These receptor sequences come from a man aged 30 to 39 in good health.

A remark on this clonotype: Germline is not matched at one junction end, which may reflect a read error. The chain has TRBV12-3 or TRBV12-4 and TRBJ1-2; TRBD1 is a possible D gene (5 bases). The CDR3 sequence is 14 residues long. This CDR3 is CASSPGSANHGYTF. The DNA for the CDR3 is TGTGCCAGCAGTCCAGGGTCAGCTAACCATGGCTACACCTTC.

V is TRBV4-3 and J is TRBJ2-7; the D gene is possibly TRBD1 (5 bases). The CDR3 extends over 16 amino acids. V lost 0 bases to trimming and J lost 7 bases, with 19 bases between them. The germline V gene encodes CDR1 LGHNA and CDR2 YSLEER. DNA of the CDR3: TGCGCCAGCAGCCAAGAGGGGCAGGGCACTTACAATGAGCAGTACTTC. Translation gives CASSQEGQGTYNEQYF.